This is a list of T cell receptor beta chains from one sample in a study of vaccination effects on CD4 cells after COVID-19. Their antigens are not known. Method: immunoSEQ multiplex PCR; TCRdb's copy keeps in-frame clones and lacks some. The profile shows about 69,000 clones, under 80% of them singletons. The material sequenced was CD4+ T cells from PBMCs cultured with HCoV-OC43 spike peptides, taken after COVID-19 vaccination. These receptors all come from a human donor who received a COVID-19 vaccine. Each CDR3 is given without its conserved first and last residue. The listing skips clone size in some rows; elsewhere it reads once, few, many or a size class.

clone size | J gene | V gene | CDR3 protein
- | TRBJ2-2 | TRBV11-2 | ASSLLISTGELF
few | TRBJ1-5 | TRBV10-3 | AISESGSQPQH
- | TRBJ1-2 | TRBV7-2 | ASSLSPGSNYGYT
- | TRBJ2-5 | TRBV7-9 | ASSDQETQY
- | TRBJ2-3 | TRBV10-2 | ASSGTSGETDTQY
- | TRBJ1-1 | TRBV6-5 | ASSYVPRGTEAF
- | TRBJ2-5 | TRBV2 | ASRPGTGGEGTQY
- | TRBJ1-1 | TRBV18 | ASSLRTGQNTEAF
- | TRBJ2-3 | TRBV19 | ASSIAWGSSTDTQY
once | TRBJ1-5 | TRBV30 | ACSPGQGYQPQH
- | TRBJ1-5 | TRBV12-5 | ASGSGGRDQPQH
once | TRBJ1-4 | TRBV5-4 | ASSSRDSEGKLF
once | TRBJ1-5 | TRBV19 | ASSPRTGGKNQPQH